This T cell receptor (beta chain) was sequenced for a study of memory CD4+ T cells and cytomegalovirus serostatus (dated by TCRdb to between 2019 and 2020). About the full investigation: The roughly 35 healthy Belgian adults in the cohort included 9 who were CMV seropositive and about 24 who were CMV seronegative. To replicate a published TCR-based CMV serostatus classifier, the study sequenced CD4+ memory TCRbeta repertoires from a Belgian cohort whose cytomegalovirus serostatus was known.

The cysteine opens and the phenylalanine closes a CDR3 of 13 amino acids. Only CDR3 DNA is held: 39 bases, read in frame from base 1. The trim is 2 bases for V and 5 bases for J, with a gap of 9 bases between the germline ends. CDR1 and CDR2 were assigned from the germline V gene as SNHLY and FYNNEI. The Quick-DNA Microprep Kit was used to extract genomic DNA from the sorted cells. TCRbeta DNA was amplified with the immunoSEQ hsTCRbeta kit following the manufacturer's protocol. An Illumina MiSeq instrument was used to sequence the TCRbeta libraries. Regarding the original processing steps: Once out-of-frame sequences had been removed, a few million distinct TCRbeta sequences were left, which works out to an average of around 73,000 per individual. Each individual was scored by the count of 150 to 200 previously reported CMV-associated TCRbeta sequences and the total productive distinct TCRbeta count. A beta-binomial model was reimplemented in Python, and scikit-learn random forests with default parameters were trained on US cohort data. Classifier performance on the Belgian cohort was summarized as median AUC with percentile confidence intervals over 10,000 bootstrap iterations. Not all clones reach the TCRdb copy of this immuneACCESS table, which keeps in-frame sequences only. Checked studies attribute under half of the gap to unresolved V genes and leave the rest unexplained. The V and J calls and clone size were taken over from that table, and D and trimming were inferred from the DNA. Here the sample has about 53,000 clones; around 82% occur a single time. Under 0.9% of the sample comes from the top ten.

Single viable CD3+CD4+CD8-CD45RO+ cells were sorted as memory CD4+ T cells on a FACSAria II. CMV serostatus was assessed using a Roche Elecsys assay, by which serum IgG against CMV pp150, pp28, p38 and p52 was detected. Once the samples were thawed, total CD4+ T cells were enriched through positive selection using CD4 magnetic microbeads. The samples came from a different study that was designed specifically to examine the CD4+ T cell memory repertoire. Following standard operating procedures, peripheral blood mononuclear cells were isolated and cryopreserved, while serum was kept at -80 degrees C. The staining relied on CD3-PerCP (BW264/56), CD4-APC (RPA-T4), CD45RO-PE (UCHT1) and CD8-Pacific Orange (3B5) antibodies, and Sytox blue was used to exclude non-viable cells. Here is what the overall study found, with its caveats: On the Belgian cohort, the classifier based on the original framework reached a median bootstrapped AUC of approximately 0.95, with a 95% CI of 0.76-1.00. The results were read as suggesting that the CMV-associated TCR signature is, for the most part, present in the CD4+ memory repertoire. For CMV serostatus prediction, a median bootstrapped AUC of approximately 0.95 was reached with the original framework, and a median bootstrapped AUC of approximately 0.92 was reached with a US-trained random forest. Unlike the original study, which covered naive and memory CD4+ and CD8+ populations, the Belgian study sequenced only CD4+CD45RO+ memory cells. Among the 150 or so previously reported CMV-associated TCRbeta sequences, 67 showed up in the CD4+ memory repertoires, with each one found in between one and five individuals.

Note on this clone: This clone's antigen is unknown. No base quality values were provided; no much bigger clone lies one nucleotide off.

The sequence came from an adult in good health and CMV-seronegative. The chain was built from TRBV2 and TRBJ1-1, with the identity of the D gene unclear. Input material: memory CD4+ T cells from blood. The DNA is as follows: TGTGCCAGCAGTGAATCGGGCAGGACTGAAGCTTTCTTT. It encodes CASSESGRTEAFF. When the CDR3 is completed using the reference TRBV2 and TRBJ1-1 genes on either side, the full variable domain is EPEVTQTPSHQVTQMGQEVILRCVPISNHLYFYWYRQILGQKVEFLVSFYNNEISEKSEIFDDQFSVERPDGSNFTLKIRSTKLEDSAMYFCASSESGRTEAFFGQGTRLTVV.